This passage covers 12 T cell receptor beta chains from one sample sequenced in a study of OX40 agonist ivuxolimab in advanced cancers. The method was immunoSEQ multiplex PCR; TCRdb's version includes in-frame clones alone and lacks a portion of them. Here the sample spans under 85,000 clones, around 94% being singletons. Sequenced material: CD4+ or CD8+ T cells sorted from blood, taken in a trial of the OX40 agonist ivuxolimab. The origin of the receptors is an adult with an advanced solid tumor such as melanoma, head and neck, liver or kidney cancer.

V usage is TRBV18 and J usage is TRBJ1-1; D is uncertain. The CDR3 is 14 amino acids. Germline-derived CDR1 and CDR2 are KGHSH and LQKENI. V was trimmed by 3 bases and J by 6 bases, leaving 14 bases between them. CDR3 sequence (DNA): TGTGCCAGCTCACCCAAGGTTTCTCGGCCTGAAGCTTTCTTT. Its translation: CASSPKVSRPEAFF.

The chain joins TRBV27 to TRBJ2-1; TRBD2 aligns across 8 bases. The CDR3 spans 14 residues. Unmatched junction bases numbered 8, after V lost 7 bases and J lost 6 bases. Germline V gene lookup returns CDR1 MNHEY and CDR2 SMNVEV (reference sequence). CDR3 amino acids: CASTWDGGANEQFF. The CDR3 nucleotides read TGTGCCAGCACCTGGGACGGGGGGGCCAATGAGCAGTTCTTC.

This chain joins TRBV2 and TRBJ1-5, with 8 bases that match TRBD1. This CDR3 is 15 amino acids long. The ends lost 6 bases at V and 0 bases at J; junction bases unmatched: 4. Germline CDR1 and CDR2: SNHLY and FYNNEI. DNA for the CDR3: TGTGCCAGCAGGGCACAGGGGGGTAGCAATCAGCCCCAGCATTTT. Its translation: CASRAQGGSNQPQHF.

CDR3 protein: CASSPNSYEQYF. CDR3 coding DNA: TGTGCCAGCAGCCCTAACTCCTACGAGCAGTACTTC. The V and J genes are TRBV7-2 and TRBJ2-7; D is ambiguous. CDR1 and CDR2 (germline): SGHTA, FQGNSA. The ends were cut back, 5 bases at V and 0 bases at J, with 5 bases in the middle. This CDR3 is built from 12 residues.

The chain is built from TRBV12-5 and TRBJ1-5, with 10 bases matching TRBD1. This CDR3 spans 17 amino acids. The germline CDR1 and CDR2 sequences are LGHNT and FRNRAP. The junction had 12 bases not matched to a gene; V was cut back by 7 bases and J by 3 bases. Here the CDR3 reads CASAFFTGTGANQPQHF. CDR3 bases: TGTGCTAGTGCTTTCTTCACCGGGACAGGGGCCAATCAGCCCCAGCATTTT.

The DNA of the CDR3 is TGTGCCAGCAGCTCGATCCAACAAGAGACCCAGTACTTC. Protein: CASSSIQQETQYF. The chain is built from TRBV5-6 and TRBJ2-5; D uncertain. The CDR3 length is 13 residues. V was trimmed by 3 bases and J by 2 bases, leaving 8 bases between them. CDR1 and CDR2 (germline): SGHDT, YYEEEE.

The chain has TRBV4-3 and TRBJ2-5, with 11 bases identical to TRBD2. The V and J ends lost 4 bases and 2 bases, in that order; junction bases with no gene match: 3. This CDR3 contains 15 residues. From germline, CDR1 is LGHNA and CDR2 YSLEER. The CDR3 nucleotides are TGCGCCAGCAGCCCGGGACTAGCGGAGCAAGAGACCCAGTACTTC. Its protein product is CASSPGLAEQETQYF.

This rearrangement joins TRBV7-3 to TRBJ2-7; D is perhaps TRBD1 (6 bases). V was shortened by 5 bases and J by 2 bases, with 16 bases between the two germline ends. Germline V gives CDR1 SGHTA, CDR2 FQGTGA. The CDR3 consists of 15 residues. CDR3 coding DNA: TGTGCCAGCAGCCCCTATGGGGGCTCACCCTACGAGCAGTACTTC. Protein: CASSPYGGSPYEQYF.

The CDR3 bases are TGTGCCAGCAGTTTAAGTATAGCGGGAAACTCCTACGAGCAGTACTTC. Its translation is CASSLSIAGNSYEQYF. The chain employs TRBV27 and TRBJ2-7, with 8 bases identical to TRBD2. The junction had 6 bases not matched to a gene; V was cut back by 2 bases and J by 0 bases. The CDR3 spans 16 residues. Germline lookup yields CDR1 MNHEY and CDR2 SMNVEV (reference sequence).

This chain links TRBV4-1 with TRBJ1-5; D not certain. CDR3 length: 15 residues. The germline V gene has CDR1 MGHRA and CDR2 YSYEKL. V lost 1 base, J lost 1 base, and 8 bases lay in between. The CDR3 bases are TGCGCCAGCAGCCAAGGGTACCCAAGCAATCAGCCCCAGCATTTT. Protein sequence: CASSQGYPSNQPQHF.

V and J are TRBV6-5 and TRBJ1-1; D might be TRBD1 (5 bases). Germline V gives CDR1 MNHEY, CDR2 SVGAGI. There are 14 residues in the CDR3. V was trimmed by 5 bases and J by 0 bases, leaving 10 bases between them. CDR3 region: CASSNRPMNTEAFF. In nucleotides, the CDR3 is TGTGCCAGCAGTAACAGGCCAATGAACACTGAAGCTTTCTTT.

This clone is medium-sized by share. This sequence joins TRBV4-1 and TRBJ1-3; D possibly corresponds to TRBD1 (5 bases). The CDR3 covers 16 residues. V was trimmed by 3 bases and J by 1 base, leaving 13 bases between them. Germline V gene lookup returns CDR1 MGHRA and CDR2 YSYEKL. CDR3 bases: TGCGCCAGCAGCCAGGGGGACGGACTATCTGGAAACACCATATATTTT. As protein: CASSQGDGLSGNTIYF.